This TCR beta chain was identified in a study of T cells in Graves' hyperthyroidism and ophthalmopathy. Study overall: Specimen type is peripheral blood, collected at initial diagnosis prior to any treatment.

Using RNA transcripts as the source, TCR beta CDR3 regions were amplified. Carried out on the TCR CDR3, a first-round RT-PCR used the HTBI primer set. Each CDR3 protein gets one entry after TCRdb re-called the multiplex PCR reads with MiXCR. This table holds 400,000 to 600,000 distinct CDR3 sequences, more than 20% found once. The hyperthyroidism patients had all been newly diagnosed, and their disease duration was under 2 months. Their ages ranged from 18 to 65 years. A patient was excluded if there was uncontrolled infection, other autoimmune disease, pregnancy or lactation. This clonotype was seen ten or more times. J lost 3 bases, V lost 1 base, and 5 bases had no gene match. The CDR3 loop spans 15 amino acids. Germline CDR1 LGHNA, CDR2 YNFKEQ.

The J gene is TRBJ2-7, the V gene TRBV4-2; 8 nucleotides agree with TRBD1. The receptor was isolated from a man between 18 and 29 years old with Graves' hyperthyroidism. Sample: blood. The CDR3 spells CASSQGGTGDYEQYF. CDR3 DNA sequence: TGTGCCAGCAGCCAAGGTGGGACAGGCGACTACGAGCAGTACTTC.